This T cell receptor beta chain emerged from a study of OX40 agonist ivuxolimab in advanced cancers. Study background: Partial responses were seen in three patients, one with hepatocellular carcinoma and two with cutaneous melanoma.

The protocol was immunoSEQ multiplex PCR, while the TCRdb copy is restricted to in-frame clones and leaves out a portion. The sample has about 38,000 clones; around 82% are singletons. Study conclusions and caveats: Dosing at 0.1 to 3.0 mg/kg was accompanied by clonal expansion of CD4+ and CD8+ blood T cells by week 6.

V was trimmed by 5 bases and J by 3 bases, leaving 12 bases between them. The CDR3 spans 14 residues. Germline values: CDR1 SEHNR, CDR2 FQNEAQ (reference sequence). Autoimmune disease history or systemic immunosuppression disqualified patients. This clone turned up a few times. Its antigen is not known. The sample was CD4+ or CD8+ T cells sorted from blood, taken in a trial of the OX40 agonist ivuxolimab. The origin of this receptor is an adult with an advanced solid tumor such as melanoma, head and neck, liver or kidney cancer. This chain connects TRBV7-9 to TRBJ2-3; unclear D gene. CDR3 loop: CASSTRHETDTQYF. CDR3 DNA sequence: TGTGCCAGCAGCACCCGACACGAAACAGATACGCAGTATTTT.